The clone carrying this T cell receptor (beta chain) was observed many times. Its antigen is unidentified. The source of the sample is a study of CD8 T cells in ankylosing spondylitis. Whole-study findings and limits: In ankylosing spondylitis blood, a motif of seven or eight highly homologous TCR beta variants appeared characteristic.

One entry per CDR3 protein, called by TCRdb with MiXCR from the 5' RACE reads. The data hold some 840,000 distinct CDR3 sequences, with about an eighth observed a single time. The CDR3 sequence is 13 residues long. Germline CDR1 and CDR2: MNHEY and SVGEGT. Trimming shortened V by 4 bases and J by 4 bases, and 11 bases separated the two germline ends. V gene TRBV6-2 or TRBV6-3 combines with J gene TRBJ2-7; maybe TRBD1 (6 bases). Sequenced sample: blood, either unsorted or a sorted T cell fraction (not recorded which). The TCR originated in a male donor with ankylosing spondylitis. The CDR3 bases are TGTGCCAGCAGTTCCCACACAGGGTACGAGCAGTACTTC. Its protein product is CASSSHTGYEQYF.